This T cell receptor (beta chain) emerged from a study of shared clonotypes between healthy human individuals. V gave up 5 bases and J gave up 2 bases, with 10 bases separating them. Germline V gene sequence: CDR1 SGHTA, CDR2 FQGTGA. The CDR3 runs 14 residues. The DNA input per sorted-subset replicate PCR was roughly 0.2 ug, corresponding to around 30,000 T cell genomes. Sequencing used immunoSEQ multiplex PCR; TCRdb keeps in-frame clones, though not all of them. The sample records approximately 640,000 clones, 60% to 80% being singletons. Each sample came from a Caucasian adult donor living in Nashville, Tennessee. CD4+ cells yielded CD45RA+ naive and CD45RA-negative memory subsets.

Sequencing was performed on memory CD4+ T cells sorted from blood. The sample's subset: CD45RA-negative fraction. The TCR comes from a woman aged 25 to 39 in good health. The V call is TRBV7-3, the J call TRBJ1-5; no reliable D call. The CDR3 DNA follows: TGTGCCAGCAGCCCATCGGGCCGCAATCAGCCCCAGCATTTT. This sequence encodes CASSPSGRNQPQHF. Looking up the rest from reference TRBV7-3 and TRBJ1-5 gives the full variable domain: GAGVSQTPSNKVTEKGKYVELRCDPISGHTALYWYRQSLGQGPEFLIYFQGTGAADDSGLPNDRFFAVRPEGSVSTLKIQRTERGDSAVYLCASSPSGRNQPQHFGDGTRLSIL.